The text below deals with one T cell receptor beta chain. J was trimmed by 6 bases and V by 0 bases; bases with no gene match: 7. This CDR3 is built from 16 residues. The germline V gene has CDR1 LGHNA and CDR2 YNFKEQ. This sample was taken from a study of blood T cell repertoires in COVID-19. Under the authors' procedure: Estimation of nucleated cell counts relied on the amplification of reference gene primers. Clones were read by immunoSEQ multiplex PCR, and TCRdb kept only the in-frame ones, dropping some. V and J calls and clone size follow that table, whereas D and trimming were derived from the DNA. The table has approximately 110,000 clones, about 90% seen once; the top ten hold around 1.1%.

The chain employs TRBV4-2 and TRBJ2-1; TRBD1 matches 8 bases. What was sequenced was peripheral blood. This TCR was sampled from a human donor in a cohort sampled during active COVID-19. The CDR3 spells CASSQEWGQAANEQFF. In DNA form, the CDR3 reads TGTGCCAGCAGCCAAGAGTGGGGACAGGCGGCCAATGAGCAGTTCTTC.